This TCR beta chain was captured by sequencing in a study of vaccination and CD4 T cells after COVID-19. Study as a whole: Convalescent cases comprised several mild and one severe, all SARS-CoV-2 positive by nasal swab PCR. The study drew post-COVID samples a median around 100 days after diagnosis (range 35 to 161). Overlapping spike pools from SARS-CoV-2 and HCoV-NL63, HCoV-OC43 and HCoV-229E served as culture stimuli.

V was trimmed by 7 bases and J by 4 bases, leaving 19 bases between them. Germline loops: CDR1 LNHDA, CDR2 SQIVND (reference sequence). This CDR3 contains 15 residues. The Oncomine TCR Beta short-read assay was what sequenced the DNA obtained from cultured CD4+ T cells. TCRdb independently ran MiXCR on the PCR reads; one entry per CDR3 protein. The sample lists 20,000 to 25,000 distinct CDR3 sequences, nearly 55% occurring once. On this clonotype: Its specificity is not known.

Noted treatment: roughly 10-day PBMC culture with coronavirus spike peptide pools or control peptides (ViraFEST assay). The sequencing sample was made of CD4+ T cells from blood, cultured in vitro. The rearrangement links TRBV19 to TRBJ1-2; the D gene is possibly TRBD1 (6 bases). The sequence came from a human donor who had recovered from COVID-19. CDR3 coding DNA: TGTGCCAGTACTTCAAGGGGGGCGGGTAGCTATGGCTACACCTTC. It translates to CASTSRGAGSYGYTF.